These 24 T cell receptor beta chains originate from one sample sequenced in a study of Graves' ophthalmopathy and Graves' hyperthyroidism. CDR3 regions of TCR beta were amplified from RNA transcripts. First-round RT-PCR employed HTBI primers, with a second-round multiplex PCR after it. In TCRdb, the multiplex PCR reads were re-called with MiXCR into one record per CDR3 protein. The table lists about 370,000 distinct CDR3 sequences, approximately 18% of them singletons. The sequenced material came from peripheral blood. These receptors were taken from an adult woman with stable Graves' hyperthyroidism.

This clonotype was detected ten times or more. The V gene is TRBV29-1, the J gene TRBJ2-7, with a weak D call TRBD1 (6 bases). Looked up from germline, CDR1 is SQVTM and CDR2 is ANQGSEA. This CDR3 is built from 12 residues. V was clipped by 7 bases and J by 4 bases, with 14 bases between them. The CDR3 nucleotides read TGCAGCGAGGGGACATATCCTTACGAGCAGTACTTC. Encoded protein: CSEGTYPYEQYF.

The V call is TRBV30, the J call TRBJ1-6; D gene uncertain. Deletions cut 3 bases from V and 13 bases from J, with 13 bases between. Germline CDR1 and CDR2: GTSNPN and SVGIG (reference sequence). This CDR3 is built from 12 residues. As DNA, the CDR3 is TGTGCCTGGAGGAGGACCTCGGGGCCCCTCCACTTT. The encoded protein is CAWRRTSGPLHF.

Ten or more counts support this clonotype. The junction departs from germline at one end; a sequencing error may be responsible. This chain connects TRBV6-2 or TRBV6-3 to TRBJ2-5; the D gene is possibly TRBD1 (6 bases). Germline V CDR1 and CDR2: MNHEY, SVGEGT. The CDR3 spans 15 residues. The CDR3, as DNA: TGCGCCAGCAGTTCAGGGTCAGGGGTCGGAGAGACCCAGTACTTC. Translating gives CASSSGSGVGETQYF.

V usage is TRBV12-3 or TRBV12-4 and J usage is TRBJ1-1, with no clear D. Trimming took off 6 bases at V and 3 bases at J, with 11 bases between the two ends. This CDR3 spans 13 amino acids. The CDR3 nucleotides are TGTGCCAGCAGCTCCTCGGGGTACACTGAAGCTTTCTTT. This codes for CASSSSGYTEAFF.

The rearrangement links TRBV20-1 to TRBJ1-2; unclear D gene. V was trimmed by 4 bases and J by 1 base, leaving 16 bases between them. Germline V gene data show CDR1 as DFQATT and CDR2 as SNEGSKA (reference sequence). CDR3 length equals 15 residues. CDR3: CSANPVGAVNYGYTF. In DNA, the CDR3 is TGCAGTGCTAACCCCGTAGGAGCCGTTAACTATGGCTACACCTTC.

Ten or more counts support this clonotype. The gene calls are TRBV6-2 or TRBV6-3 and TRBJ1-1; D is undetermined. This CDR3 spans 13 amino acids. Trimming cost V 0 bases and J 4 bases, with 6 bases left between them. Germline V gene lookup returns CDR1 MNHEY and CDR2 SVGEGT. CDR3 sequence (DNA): TGTGCCAGCAGTTACTCGACAAGCACTGAAGCTTTCTTT. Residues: CASSYSTSTEAFF.

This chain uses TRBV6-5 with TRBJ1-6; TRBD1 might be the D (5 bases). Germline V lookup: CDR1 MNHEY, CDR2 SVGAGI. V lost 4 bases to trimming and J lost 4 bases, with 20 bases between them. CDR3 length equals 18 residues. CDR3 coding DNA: TGTGCCAGCAGTTTCGCAGTTGCGGGTGGGACTTATAATTCACCCCTCCACTTT. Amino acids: CASSFAVAGGTYNSPLHF.

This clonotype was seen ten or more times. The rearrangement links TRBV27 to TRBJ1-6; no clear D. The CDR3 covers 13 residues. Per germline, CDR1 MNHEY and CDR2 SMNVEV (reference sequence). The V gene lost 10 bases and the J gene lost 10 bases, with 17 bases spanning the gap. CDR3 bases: TGTGCCACCAGGTCGGACGTCTGGTCACCCCTCCACTTT. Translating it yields CATRSDVWSPLHF.

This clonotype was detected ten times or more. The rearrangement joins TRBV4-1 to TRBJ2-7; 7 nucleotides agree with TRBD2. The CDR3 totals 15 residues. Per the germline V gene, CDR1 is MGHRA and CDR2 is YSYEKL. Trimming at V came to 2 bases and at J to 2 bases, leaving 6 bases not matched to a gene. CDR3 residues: CASSQWGGPTYEQYF. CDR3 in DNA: TGCGCCAGCAGCCAATGGGGAGGGCCGACCTACGAGCAGTACTTC.

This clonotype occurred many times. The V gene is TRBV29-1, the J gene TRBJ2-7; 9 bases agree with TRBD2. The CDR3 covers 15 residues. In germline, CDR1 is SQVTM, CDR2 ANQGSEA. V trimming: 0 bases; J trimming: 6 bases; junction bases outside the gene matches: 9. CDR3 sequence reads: CSVEDRVAGAFEQYF. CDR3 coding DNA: TGCAGCGTTGAAGATCGAGTAGCGGGAGCCTTCGAGCAGTACTTC.

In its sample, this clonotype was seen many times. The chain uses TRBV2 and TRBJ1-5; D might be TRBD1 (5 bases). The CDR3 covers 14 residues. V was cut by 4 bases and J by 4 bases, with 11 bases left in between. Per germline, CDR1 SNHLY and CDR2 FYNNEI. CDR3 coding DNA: TGTGCCAGCAGTGTTTCGACAGAGAATCAGCCCCAGCATTTT. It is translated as CASSVSTENQPQHF.

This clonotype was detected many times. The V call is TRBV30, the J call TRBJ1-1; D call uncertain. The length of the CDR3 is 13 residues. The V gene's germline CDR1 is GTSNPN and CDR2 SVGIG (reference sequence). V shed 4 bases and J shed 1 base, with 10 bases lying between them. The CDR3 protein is CAWISDGNTEAFF. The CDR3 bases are TGTGCCTGGATCTCAGACGGGAACACTGAAGCTTTCTTT.

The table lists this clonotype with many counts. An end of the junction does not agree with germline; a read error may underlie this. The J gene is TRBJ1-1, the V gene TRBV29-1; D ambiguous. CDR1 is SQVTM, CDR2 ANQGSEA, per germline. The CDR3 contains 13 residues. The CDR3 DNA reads TGCGGCGTTGACGCCGCCATGAACACTGAAGCTTTCTTT. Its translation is CGVDAAMNTEAFF.

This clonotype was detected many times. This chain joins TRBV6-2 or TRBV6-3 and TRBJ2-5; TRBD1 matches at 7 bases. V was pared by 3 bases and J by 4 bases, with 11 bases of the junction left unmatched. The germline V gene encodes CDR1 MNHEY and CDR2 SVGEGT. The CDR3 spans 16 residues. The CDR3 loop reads CASSYGYTGVRETQYF. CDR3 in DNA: TGTGCCAGCAGTTATGGGTACACAGGGGTACGAGAGACCCAGTACTTC.

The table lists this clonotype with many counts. The CDR3 DNA is TGTGCCAGCAGTTATGACAGGGACAACACTGAAGCTTTCTTT. Residues: CASSYDRDNTEAFF. The rearrangement links TRBV6-5 to TRBJ1-1, with TRBD1 matching over 7 bases. This CDR3 spans 14 amino acids. Germline assignment: CDR1 MNHEY and CDR2 SVGAGI. V gave up 3 bases and J gave up 2 bases; unmatched junction bases: 3.

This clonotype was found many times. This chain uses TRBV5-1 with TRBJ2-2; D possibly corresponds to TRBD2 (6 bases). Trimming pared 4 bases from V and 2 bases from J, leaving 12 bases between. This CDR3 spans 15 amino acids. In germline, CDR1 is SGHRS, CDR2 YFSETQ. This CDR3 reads CASSRDSQNTGELFF. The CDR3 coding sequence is TGCGCCAGCAGCCGGGACTCTCAAAACACCGGGGAGCTGTTTTTT.

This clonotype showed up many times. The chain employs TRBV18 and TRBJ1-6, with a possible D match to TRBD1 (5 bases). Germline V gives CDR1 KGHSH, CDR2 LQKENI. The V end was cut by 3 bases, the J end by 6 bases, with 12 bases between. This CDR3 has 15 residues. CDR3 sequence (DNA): TGTGCCAGCTCACCGGCCAGGGAAAGTAATTCACCCCTCCACTTT. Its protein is CASSPARESNSPLHF.

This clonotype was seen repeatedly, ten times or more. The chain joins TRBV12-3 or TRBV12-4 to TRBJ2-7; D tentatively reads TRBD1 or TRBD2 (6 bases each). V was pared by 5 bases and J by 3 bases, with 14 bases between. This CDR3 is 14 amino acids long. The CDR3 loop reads CASSPWGALYEQYF. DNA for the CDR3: TGTGCCAGCAGTCCGTGGGGGGCCCTCTACGAGCAGTACTTC.

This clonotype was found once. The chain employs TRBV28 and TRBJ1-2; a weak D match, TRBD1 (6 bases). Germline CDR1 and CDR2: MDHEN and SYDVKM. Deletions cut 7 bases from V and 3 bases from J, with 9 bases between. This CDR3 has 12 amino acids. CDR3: CASIGGYYGYTF. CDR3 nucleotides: TGTGCCAGCATAGGGGGTTACTATGGCTACACCTTC.

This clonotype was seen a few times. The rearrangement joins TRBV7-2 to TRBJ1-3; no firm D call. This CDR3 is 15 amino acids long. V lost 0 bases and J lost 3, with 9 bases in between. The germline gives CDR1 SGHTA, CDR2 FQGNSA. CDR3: CASSLATGLGNTIYF. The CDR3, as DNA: TGTGCCAGCAGCTTAGCCACGGGCCTTGGAAACACCATATATTTT.

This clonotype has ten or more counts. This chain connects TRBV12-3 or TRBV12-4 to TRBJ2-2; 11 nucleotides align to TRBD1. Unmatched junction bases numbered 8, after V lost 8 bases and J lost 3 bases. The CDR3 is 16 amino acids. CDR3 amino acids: CASARGQGADTGELFF. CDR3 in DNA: TGTGCCAGCGCACGCGGACAGGGGGCGGACACCGGGGAGCTGTTTTTT.

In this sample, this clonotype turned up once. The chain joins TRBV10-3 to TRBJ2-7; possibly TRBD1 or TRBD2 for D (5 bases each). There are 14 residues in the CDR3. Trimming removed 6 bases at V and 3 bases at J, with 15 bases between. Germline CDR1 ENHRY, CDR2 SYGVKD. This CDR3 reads CAIREPGPSYEQYF. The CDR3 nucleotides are TGTGCCATCAGAGAACCGGGACCAAGCTACGAGCAGTACTTC.

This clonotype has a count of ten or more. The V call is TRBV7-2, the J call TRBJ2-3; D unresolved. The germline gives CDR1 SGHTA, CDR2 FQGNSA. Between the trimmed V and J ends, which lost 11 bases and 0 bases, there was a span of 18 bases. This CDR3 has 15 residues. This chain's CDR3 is CASTTHSASTDTQYF. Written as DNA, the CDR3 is TGTGCCTCCACGACTCACAGTGCTAGCACAGATACGCAGTATTTT. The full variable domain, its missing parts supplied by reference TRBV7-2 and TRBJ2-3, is GAGVSQSPSNKVTEKGKDVELRCDPISGHTALYWYRQSLGQGLEFLIYFQGNSAPDKSGLPSDRFSAERTGGSVSTLTIQRTQQEDSAVYLCASTTHSASTDTQYFGPGTRLTVL.

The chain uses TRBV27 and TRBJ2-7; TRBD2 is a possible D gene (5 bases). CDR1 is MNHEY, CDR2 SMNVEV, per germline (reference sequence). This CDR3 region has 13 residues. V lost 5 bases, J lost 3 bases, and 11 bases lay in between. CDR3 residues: CASSERYGYEQYF. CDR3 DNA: TGTGCCAGCAGTGAGCGGTACGGCTACGAGCAGTACTTC.